This TCR beta chain was identified in a study of CXCR3-negative and CXCR3-positive naive CD8 T cells (dated by TCRdb to 2018 to 2020). In the study overall: In total, 130 million to 150 million TRB reads were obtained, or roughly 1.5 +/- 0.3 million reads per library. Diversity and physicochemical repertoire analyses were performed on about a dozen donors pooled from two independent experiments. The TRBV-TRBJ cluster analysis covered naive subsets from 5 donors and memory cells from 3 donors.

Sequencing relied on a NextSeq 550. The Human TCR Profiling Kit (MiLaboratory) was used to make UMI-labeled 5' RACE TRB cDNA libraries. cDNA synthesis used the entire amount of extracted RNA, and PCR amplification then used the entire amount of cDNA produced. Libraries were prepared in parallel using an identical number of PCR cycles. The published analysis was carried out like this. About 53,000 +/- 9,400 unique UMI-labeled TRB cDNA molecules per library were extracted with MIGEC and MiXCR, with at least two reads per UMI required. Each library averaged about 40,000 +/- 10,000 functional in-frame TRB CDR3 nucleotide clonotypes without stop codons. After each sample was downsampled to 5000 UMI-labeled TRB molecules, VDJtools was used to calculate diversity metrics such as normalized Shannon-Wiener and Chao1. VDJtools was used to calculate clonotype-size-weighted physicochemical properties of the central five CDR3 residues, namely interaction energy, strength, volume and Kidera factor 4. After TCRdb reprocessed the reads, each CDR3 protein sequence was kept as one row, without DNA. The V and J calls were not made by the authors but by TCRdb's processing. In this sample's table one finds 45,000 to 65,000 distinct CDR3 sequences. Clones ranked in the top ten supply approximately 1.5% of the sample.

Based on the germline V gene (reference sequence), the CDR1 and CDR2 sequences are GTSNPN and SVGIG. The CDR3 holds 12 amino acids from the cysteine to the phenylalanine. No nucleotide data were recorded. The research as a whole found: Compared with CXCR3-negative naive cells, CXCR3-positive naive cells had TRB CDR3s with higher hydrophobicity (lower Kidera factor 4), lower energy, and higher strength and volume indices. TRBV-TRBJ usage was similar between naive CXCR3-negative and CXCR3-positive cells from the same donor, while memory cells showed distinct patterns. Because CXCR3 expression was partially decreased after cryopreservation, freshly isolated PBMCs were used for most assays. Comparably high repertoire diversity was found in both naive subsets, whereas much lower repertoire diversity was found in memory CD8+ T cells. Because surface CD5, which has been linked to self-reactivity in mice, was comparable between naive subsets, TCR interaction strength was also inferred from TRB CDR3 physicochemical properties.

Notes on this clonotype: Its target antigen remains unknown.

For each CD8+ T cell subset, flow sorting was done in triplicate, and a few hundred thousand cells per subset went directly into RLT lysis buffer. Naive CD8+ T cells were defined stringently as CD45RO-CCR7+CD27+CD95- to exclude memory contaminants. Standard density gradient centrifugation was used to isolate peripheral blood mononuclear cells from buffy coats. Naive CXCR3-negative and CXCR3-positive CD8+ T cells were flow-sorted on a FACSAria III. An RNeasy Mini Kit was used to extract total RNA from the sorted cells. This clonotype was sampled from a human donor in good health. Some clones in this sample may be carry-over from other donors' samples. The sample was naive CXCR3- CD8+ T cells from blood. What the cell subset or site label conveys for this sample: CD45RO-CCR7+CD27+CD95- naive CD8+ T cells lacking CXCR3 (TNR3-). The chain joins TRBV30 to TRBJ2-7. This receptor carries the CDR3 CAWSVESTEQYF.